This entry lists 23 T cell receptor beta chains sequenced from one sample in a study of shared clonotypes between healthy human individuals. The data were produced by immunoSEQ multiplex PCR, yet TCRdb's version contains in-frame clones alone and is incomplete. The data hold some 550,000 clones, with 97% observed a single time. Material for sequencing was naive CD4+ T cells sorted from blood. Stated subset: CD45RA+ positively selected. The receptors derive from a woman in her 30s in good health.

The chain carries TRBV15 and TRBJ1-5; tentative D call: TRBD1 (5 bases). The CDR3 has 15 residues. Germline lookup yields CDR1 LNHNV and CDR2 YYDKDF (reference sequence). Trimming took 1 base from V and 6 from J, leaving 13 bases between them. CDR3 loop: CATSRGRAGPQPQHF. The CDR3 nucleotides read TGTGCCACCAGCAGAGGTCGAGCAGGGCCTCAGCCCCAGCATTTT.

The genes are TRBV10-1 and TRBJ2-1, with 12 bases lining up with TRBD1. CDR3 length: 15 amino acids. CDR1 is WNHNN, CDR2 SYGVQD, per germline (reference sequence). Unmatched junction bases numbered 2, after V lost 3 bases and J lost 5 bases. CDR3 nucleotides: TGCGCCAGCAGTGAAGGGACAGGGGGCAACAATGAGCAGTTCTTC. Its translation is CASSEGTGGNNEQFF.

This chain joins TRBV7-9 and TRBJ2-3, with D unresolved. The V end lost 4 bases, the J end lost 4 bases, and 9 bases lay between the germline ends. The length of the CDR3 is 13 residues. CDR1 SEHNR and CDR2 FQNEAQ come from the germline V gene (reference sequence). CDR3 DNA: TGTGCCAGCAGCTCCATTGGCGCAGATACGCAGTATTTT. It specifies CASSSIGADTQYF.

The chain uses TRBV5-1 and TRBJ2-7, with 10 bases lining up with TRBD2. Germline loops: CDR1 SGHRS, CDR2 YFSETQ. The J segment lost 0 bases and the V segment lost 1 base, leaving 4 bases of the junction unmatched. This CDR3 is 16 amino acids long. CDR3 nucleotide sequence: TGCGCCAGCAGCTTGCCCGGGACTAGCGTCTCCTACGAGCAGTACTTC. This translates into CASSLPGTSVSYEQYF.

The chain links TRBV18 to TRBJ2-5; weak D call: TRBD2 (6 bases). The germline CDR1 and CDR2 sequences are KGHSH and LQKENI. Trimming left V 1 base short and J 1 base short, with 10 bases between. The CDR3 is 15 residues long. The CDR3 coding sequence is TGTGCCAGCTCACCACTCGGGGGACCCCAAGAGACCCAGTACTTC. This codes for CASSPLGGPQETQYF. Based on the CDR3 plus reference TRBV18 and TRBJ2-5, the full variable domain is NAGVMQNPRHLVRRRGQEARLRCSPMKGHSHVYWYRQLPEEGLKFMVYLQKENIIDESGMPKERFSAEFPKEGPSILRIQQVVRGDSAAYFCASSPLGGPQETQYFGPGTRLLVL.

The CDR3 loop reads CASRLAADEQFF. The CDR3 DNA reads as TGTGCCAGCCGACTAGCGGCCGATGAGCAGTTCTTC. V is TRBV11-1 and J is TRBJ2-1, with TRBD2 matching over 9 bases. The CDR3 has 12 residues. The germline CDR1 and CDR2 sequences are SGHAT and FQDESV (reference sequence). The ends lost 8 bases at V and 8 bases at J; junction bases unmatched: 4.

The chain has TRBV7-6 and TRBJ2-7, with unresolved D. Germline values: CDR1 SGHVS, CDR2 FNYEAQ. The CDR3 totals 11 residues. V gave up 5 bases and J gave up 4 bases, with 6 bases separating them. In nucleotides, the CDR3 is TGTGCCAGCAGCGCCCTATACGAGCAGTACTTC. Translating gives CASSALYEQYF. Based on the CDR3 plus reference TRBV7-6 and TRBJ2-7, the full variable domain is GAGVSQSPRYKVTKRGQDVALRCDPISGHVSLYWYRQALGQGPEFLTYFNYEAQQDKSGLPNDRFSAERPEGSISTLTIQRTEQRDSAMYRCASSALYEQYFGPGTRLTVT.

CDR3: CASSPQGTDTQYF. CDR3 bases: TGCGCCAGCAGCCCTCAGGGCACAGATACGCAGTATTTT. The chain has TRBV5-1 and TRBJ2-3, with D hard to call. Germline V gene sequence: CDR1 SGHRS, CDR2 YFSETQ. CDR3 length equals 13 residues. Trimming pared 4 bases from V and 1 base from J, leaving 7 bases between.

This clone has only a few counts. This chain joins TRBV19 and TRBJ2-7; D is ambiguous. Looked up from germline, CDR1 is LNHDA and CDR2 is SQIVND (reference sequence). The CDR3 covers 14 residues. Between the trimmed V and J ends, which lost 8 bases and 5 bases, there was a span of 19 bases. Here the CDR3 DNA reads TGTGCCAGTCATGACGTCGGCAGGCCCCACGAGCAGTACTTC. This encodes CASHDVGRPHEQYF.

A single count supports this clone. This CDR3 reads CASSTEKNQPQHF. The CDR3 nucleotides read TGTGCCAGTAGTACAGAGAAGAATCAGCCCCAGCATTTT. V and J are TRBV19 and TRBJ1-5; D is undetermined. The CDR3 length is 13 residues. The germline CDR1 and CDR2 sequences are LNHDA and SQIVND (reference sequence). Deletions cut 4 bases from V and 4 bases from J, with 8 bases between.

V gene TRBV7-9 combines with J gene TRBJ2-3, with D possibly being TRBD2 (6 bases). Trimming removed 5 bases from V and 5 bases from J, with 20 bases in between. This CDR3 has 16 amino acids. Germline V gene data show CDR1 as SEHNR and CDR2 as FQNEAQ (reference sequence). The CDR3: CASSRTGVPAGDTQYF. In DNA, the CDR3 is TGTGCCAGCAGCAGAACGGGAGTCCCAGCGGGAGATACGCAGTATTTT.

J is TRBJ2-1 and V is TRBV2, with TRBD1 matching 9 bases. Germline-derived CDR1 and CDR2 are SNHLY and FYNNEI. CDR3 length: 14 residues. The J segment lost 7 bases and the V segment lost 6 bases, leaving 7 bases of the junction unmatched. CDR3 region: CASSGRDRVNEQFF. As DNA, the CDR3 is TGTGCCAGCAGCGGCCGGGACAGGGTTAATGAGCAGTTCTTC.

This chain uses TRBV4-1 with TRBJ2-3; 11 nucleotides match TRBD2. V lost 0 bases and J lost 0; bases outside the gene matches: 17. This CDR3 is built from 22 residues. Germline V lookup: CDR1 MGHRA, CDR2 YSYEKL. The chain's CDR3 is CASSQDREYLLTSGTSTDTQYF. DNA of the CDR3: TGCGCCAGCAGCCAAGATAGGGAATACCTCCTGACTAGCGGGACTAGCACAGATACGCAGTATTTT.

The CDR3 DNA follows: TGTGCCAGCAGTTCTAGCGGAGCTACTTCCTACGAGCAGTACTTC. It codes for CASSSSGATSYEQYF. The rearrangement joins TRBV27 to TRBJ2-7, with 7 nucleotides matching TRBD2. Looked up from germline, CDR1 is MNHEY and CDR2 is SMNVEV (reference sequence). The junction had 7 bases not matched to a gene; V was cut back by 4 bases and J by 1 base. This CDR3 comprises 15 residues.

The CDR3 reads CASQLVENQPQHF. The CDR3 coding sequence is TGTGCCAGCCAGCTTGTGGAAAATCAGCCCCAGCATTTT. The genes are TRBV6-1 and TRBJ1-5; D unresolved. The CDR3 covers 13 residues. CDR1 is MNHNS and CDR2 is SASEGT in the germline V gene. Deletions cut 8 bases from V and 4 bases from J, with 12 bases between.

The DNA of the CDR3 is TGTGCCAGCAGTGTACAGGGGGCAGGTCGGAATTCACCCCTCCACTTT. Amino acid sequence: CASSVQGAGRNSPLHF. V gene TRBV28 combines with J gene TRBJ1-6; 9 bases fit TRBD1. V dropped 5 bases and J dropped 7; count of bases not matched to a gene: 9. Germline lookup yields CDR1 MDHEN and CDR2 SYDVKM. The CDR3 is 16 amino acids.

The gene calls are TRBV27 and TRBJ2-2; 8 positions agree with TRBD2. The V segment lost 5 bases and the J segment 2 bases; nucleotides outside the gene matches: 7. The CDR3 contains 16 residues. Germline V gives CDR1 MNHEY, CDR2 SMNVEV (reference sequence). The CDR3: CASSLRGRTNTGELFF. Here the CDR3 DNA reads TGTGCCAGCAGTCTCCGCGGGAGGACTAACACCGGGGAGCTGTTTTTT.

The gene calls are TRBV23-1 and TRBJ1-6; TRBD1 might be the D (6 bases). TRBV23-1 has ORF status, its function being uncertain. This CDR3 contains 18 residues. Trimming left V 4 bases short and J 2 bases short, with 18 bases between. The CDR3 sequence is CASSRPFTGKTYNSPLHF. The CDR3 coding sequence is TGCGCCAGCAGTCGCCCTTTCACAGGGAAAACCTATAATTCACCCCTCCACTTT.

The table lists this clone with a few counts. The chain recombines TRBV6-5 with TRBJ1-2; a weak D match, TRBD1 (5 bases). Trimming removed 3 bases at V and 7 bases at J, with 9 bases between. This CDR3 contains 12 residues. CDR1 MNHEY and CDR2 SVGAGI come from the germline V gene. The CDR3 loop reads CASSYSGVGYTF. The CDR3 nucleotides read TGTGCCAGCAGTTATTCGGGGGTTGGCTACACCTTC.

The genes are TRBV2 and TRBJ1-3; D is possibly TRBD1 (5 bases). Germline V gives CDR1 SNHLY, CDR2 FYNNEI. The ends were cut back, 9 bases at V and 4 bases at J, with 13 bases in the middle. The CDR3 runs to 13 residues. In DNA, the CDR3 is TGTGCCAGTAACCAGGGCGTCGGAAACACCATATATTTT. Translated: CASNQGVGNTIYF.

The chain joins TRBV7-8 to TRBJ2-5, with D possibly TRBD2 on 5 matching bases. The V and J ends lost 5 bases and 3 bases respectively, with 13 bases between them. In germline, CDR1 is SGHVS, CDR2 FQNEAQ. This CDR3 is 14 amino acids long. The CDR3 sequence: CASSQPDWEETQYF. CDR3 nucleotides: TGTGCCAGCAGCCAGCCGGACTGGGAAGAGACCCAGTACTTC.

This clone was seen just once. The chain joins TRBV6-1 to TRBJ2-7, with 7 nucleotides matching TRBD2. CDR3 length: 14 residues. Trimming removed 0 bases from V and 3 bases from J; junction bases left unmatched: 2. The germline V gene has CDR1 MNHNS and CDR2 SASEGT. The CDR3 here is CASSEAERGYEQYF. CDR3 coding DNA: TGTGCCAGCAGTGAAGCGGAGCGGGGCTACGAGCAGTACTTC.

This chain connects TRBV7-3 to TRBJ2-7; maybe TRBD1 (6 bases). V was cut by 5 bases and J by 2 bases, with 16 bases left in between. Looked up from germline, CDR1 is SGHTA and CDR2 is FQGTGA. The CDR3 is made up of 15 amino acids. CDR3 in DNA: TGTGCCAGCAGCCCTAGGACAGTGTTTGCCTACGAGCAGTACTTC. It is translated as CASSPRTVFAYEQYF.